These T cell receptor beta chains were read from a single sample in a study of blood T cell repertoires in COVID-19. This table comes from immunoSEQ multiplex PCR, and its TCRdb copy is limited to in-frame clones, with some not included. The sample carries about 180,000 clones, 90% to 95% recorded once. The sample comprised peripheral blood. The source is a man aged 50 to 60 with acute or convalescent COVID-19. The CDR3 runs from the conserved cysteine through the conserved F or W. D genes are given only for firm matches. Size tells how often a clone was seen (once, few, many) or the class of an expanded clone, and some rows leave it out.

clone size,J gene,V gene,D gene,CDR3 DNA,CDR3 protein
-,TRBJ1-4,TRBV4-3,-,TGCGCCAGCAGCGGGCAGGGTGTGAATGAAAAACTGTTTTTT,CASSGQGVNEKLFF
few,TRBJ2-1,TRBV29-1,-,TGCAGCGTTGTTGGAGCTGACAATGAGCAGTTCTTC,CSVVGADNEQFF
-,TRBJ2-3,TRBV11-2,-,TGTGCCAGCAGCCTTAGCAGCACAGATACGCAGTATTTT,CASSLSSTDTQYF
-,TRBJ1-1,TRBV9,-,TGTGCCAGCAGCGTAGAGGAGGGGAGCGGCACTGAAGCTTTCTTT,CASSVEEGSGTEAFF
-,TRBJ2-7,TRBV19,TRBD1,TGTGCCAGTAGCTCGGGACAGGGGGAACGGTGGCAGTACTTC,CASSSGQGERWQYF
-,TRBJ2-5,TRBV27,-,TGTGCCAGCAGTTTACTAGCCGGGAGACAAGAGACCCAGTACTTC,CASSLLAGRQETQYF
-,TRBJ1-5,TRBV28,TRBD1,TGTGCCAGCAGTTCACAGGGGGCATATCAGCCCCAGCATTTT,CASSSQGAYQPQHF
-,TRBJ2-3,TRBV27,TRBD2,TGTGCCAGCAGTTTTCTAGCGGGGAGGGGAGATACGCAGTATTTT,CASSFLAGRGDTQYF
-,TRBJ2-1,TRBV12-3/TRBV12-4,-,TGTGCCAGCAGTTTTTTCTATGAGCAGTTCTTC,CASSFFYEQFF
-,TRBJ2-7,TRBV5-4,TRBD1,TGTGCCAGCAGCCTGGGACAGCCGAGCTCCTACGAGCAGTACTTC,CASSLGQPSSYEQYF
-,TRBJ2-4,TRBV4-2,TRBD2,TGTGCCAGCAGCCAAGGACTAGCGGGGGCCCTACCCAAAAACATTCAGTACTTC,CASSQGLAGALPKNIQYF
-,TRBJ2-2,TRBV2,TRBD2,TGTGCCTACTCAGTAGGGCTAGCGGGGACCGGGGAGCTGTTTTTT,CAYSVGLAGTGELFF
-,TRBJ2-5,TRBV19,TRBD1,TGTGCCAGTAGTATAGAAGCAGGGGGCAGTCTTTATAGCCAAGAGACCCAGTACTTC,CASSIEAGGSLYSQETQYF
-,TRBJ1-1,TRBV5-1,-,TGCGCCAGCAGCTTGATGGACAAGAACACTGAAGCTTTCTTT,CASSLMDKNTEAFF
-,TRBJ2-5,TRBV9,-,TGTGCCAGCAGCACCTCCGCGGGCGGCGGTGGGGAGACCCAGTACTTC,CASSTSAGGGGETQYF
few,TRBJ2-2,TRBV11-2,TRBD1,TGTGCCAGCAGCCCGCGACAGGGGCTGTCCGGGGAGCTGTTTTTT,CASSPRQGLSGELFF
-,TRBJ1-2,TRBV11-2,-,TGTGCCAGCAGCTCCCCCCGGACAGTGAAGTCTAACTATGGCTACACCTTC,CASSSPRTVKSNYGYTF
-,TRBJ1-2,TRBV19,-,TGTGCCAGTAGTGCCGGGAGGGTGAACGGCTACACCTTC,CASSAGRVNGYTF
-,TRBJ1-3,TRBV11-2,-,TGTGCCAGCAGCGTAGACAGTGGAAACACCATATATTTT,CASSVDSGNTIYF
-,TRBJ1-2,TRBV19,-,TGTGCCAGTAGTATTAAAGGAGGGAGCCCCGGCTATGGCTACACCTTC,CASSIKGGSPGYGYTF
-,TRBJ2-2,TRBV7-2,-,TGTGCCAGCAGCTACAGGGACACCGGGGAGCTGTTTTTT,CASSYRDTGELFF
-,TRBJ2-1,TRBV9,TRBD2,TGTGCCAGCAGCGTCTCGGGACTACACTACAATGAGCAGTTCTTC,CASSVSGLHYNEQFF
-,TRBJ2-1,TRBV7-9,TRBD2,TGTGCCAGCAGCCAGCCCCTAGCGGGGGGGCGGGACGAGCAGTTCTTC,CASSQPLAGGRDEQFF
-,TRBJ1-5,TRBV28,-,TGTGCCAGCCAACGCCCCGGGAAGCCCCAGCATTTT,CASQRPGKPQHF
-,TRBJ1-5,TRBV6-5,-,TGTGCCAGCAGTTATCGGGGGGGTCAGCCCCAGCATTTT,CASSYRGGQPQHF
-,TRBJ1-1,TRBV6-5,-,TGTGCCAGCAGTTACTTAACACCCCGGAACACTGAAGCTTTCTTT,CASSYLTPRNTEAFF
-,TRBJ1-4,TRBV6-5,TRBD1,TGTGCCAGCAGTTACTACCAGGGGGCTACTAATGAAAAACTGTTTTTT,CASSYYQGATNEKLFF
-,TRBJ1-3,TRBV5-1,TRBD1,TGCGCCAGCAGCAGGGACAGATTCGGAAACACCATATATTTT,CASSRDRFGNTIYF
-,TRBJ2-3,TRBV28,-,TGTGCCAGCAGTTTATCGGGGGGCCAAGATACGCAGTATTTT,CASSLSGGQDTQYF
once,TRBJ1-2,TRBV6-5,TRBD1,TGTGCCACCGAAGAGGGACAGGGGGGGATCTATGGCTACACCTTC,CATEEGQGGIYGYTF
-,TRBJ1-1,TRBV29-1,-,TGCAGCGCCTACAGGAGAGCTCGGGACACTGAAGCTTTCTTT,CSAYRRARDTEAFF
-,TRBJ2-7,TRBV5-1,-,TGCGCCAGCAGCCGGGAACCCGGCCCCTACGAGCAGTACTTC,CASSREPGPYEQYF
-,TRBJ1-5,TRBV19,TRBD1,TGTGCCACCCGGGACAGGGGAGATCAGCCCCAGCATTTT,CATRDRGDQPQHF
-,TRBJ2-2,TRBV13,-,TGTGCCAGCAGCTTCGGGGGGCAGGGCACCGGGGAGCTGTTTTTT,CASSFGGQGTGELFF
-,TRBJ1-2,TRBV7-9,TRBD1,TGTGCCAGCAGCTTAGAAGGGACAGAGATTGGCTACACCTTC,CASSLEGTEIGYTF
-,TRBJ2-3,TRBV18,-,TGTGCCAGCTCACCAATCGCCACTAGCACAGATACGCAGTATTTT,CASSPIATSTDTQYF
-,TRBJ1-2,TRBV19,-,TGTGCCAGTATGGCGGAAGATAACTATGGCTACACCTTC,CASMAEDNYGYTF
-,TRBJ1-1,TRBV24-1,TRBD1,TGTGCCACCAGTCGACAGGGAAGCACTGAAGCTTTCTTT,CATSRQGSTEAFF
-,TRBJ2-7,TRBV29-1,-,TGCAGCGTCCGTAGGGACTTCGTTTACGAGCAGTACTTC,CSVRRDFVYEQYF
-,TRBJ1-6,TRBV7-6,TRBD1,TGTGCCAGCAGCCCGGACAGGGCCTATTCACCCCTCCACTTT,CASSPDRAYSPLHF
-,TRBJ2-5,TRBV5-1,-,TGCGCCAGCAGCTTGGCGCCCGAGCGTCTACCCCAAACGTACTTC,CASSLAPERLPQTYF
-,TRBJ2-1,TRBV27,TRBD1,TGTGCCAGCAGTTTAGACTGGCCGGGACAGGGGACCTACAATGAGCAGTTCTTC,CASSLDWPGQGTYNEQFF
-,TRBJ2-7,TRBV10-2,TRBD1,TGCGCCAGCAGGTCCCTCCAACAGGGGGCTGGGTACGAGCAGTACTTC,CASRSLQQGAGYEQYF
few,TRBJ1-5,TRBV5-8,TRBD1,TGTGCCAGCAGCTTGTTCCAGGGGGCGAATCAGCCCCAGCATTTT,CASSLFQGANQPQHF
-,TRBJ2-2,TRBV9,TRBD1,TGTGCCAGCAGCGTAGCGGGACAGGGGTCCGGGGAGCTGTTTTTT,CASSVAGQGSGELFF
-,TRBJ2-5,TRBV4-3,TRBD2,TGCGCCAGCAGCCAAGATCTAGCGGGGGAAGAGACCCAGTACTTC,CASSQDLAGEETQYF
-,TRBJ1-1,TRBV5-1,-,TGCGCCAGCAGCTTGGGAACAGGGACTGAAGCTTTCTTT,CASSLGTGTEAFF
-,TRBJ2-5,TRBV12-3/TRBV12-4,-,TGTGCCAGCAGTTTACACGGAGAGACCCAGTACTTC,CASSLHGETQYF
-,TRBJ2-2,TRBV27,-,TGTGCCAGCAGTTTATTTGAGAGGACCGGGGAGCTGTTTTTT,CASSLFERTGELFF
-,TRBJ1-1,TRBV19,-,TGTGCCAGTAGTATTTCTTCACAGGGAAGAACTGAAGCTTTCTTT,CASSISSQGRTEAFF
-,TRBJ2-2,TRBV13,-,TGTGCCAGCAGTTTGGAGGGAACCGGGGAGCTGTTTTTT,CASSLEGTGELFF
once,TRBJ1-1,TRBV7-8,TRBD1,TGTGCCAGCAGCTTAGCTCACAGGGGGTCTGAAGCTTTCTTT,CASSLAHRGSEAFF